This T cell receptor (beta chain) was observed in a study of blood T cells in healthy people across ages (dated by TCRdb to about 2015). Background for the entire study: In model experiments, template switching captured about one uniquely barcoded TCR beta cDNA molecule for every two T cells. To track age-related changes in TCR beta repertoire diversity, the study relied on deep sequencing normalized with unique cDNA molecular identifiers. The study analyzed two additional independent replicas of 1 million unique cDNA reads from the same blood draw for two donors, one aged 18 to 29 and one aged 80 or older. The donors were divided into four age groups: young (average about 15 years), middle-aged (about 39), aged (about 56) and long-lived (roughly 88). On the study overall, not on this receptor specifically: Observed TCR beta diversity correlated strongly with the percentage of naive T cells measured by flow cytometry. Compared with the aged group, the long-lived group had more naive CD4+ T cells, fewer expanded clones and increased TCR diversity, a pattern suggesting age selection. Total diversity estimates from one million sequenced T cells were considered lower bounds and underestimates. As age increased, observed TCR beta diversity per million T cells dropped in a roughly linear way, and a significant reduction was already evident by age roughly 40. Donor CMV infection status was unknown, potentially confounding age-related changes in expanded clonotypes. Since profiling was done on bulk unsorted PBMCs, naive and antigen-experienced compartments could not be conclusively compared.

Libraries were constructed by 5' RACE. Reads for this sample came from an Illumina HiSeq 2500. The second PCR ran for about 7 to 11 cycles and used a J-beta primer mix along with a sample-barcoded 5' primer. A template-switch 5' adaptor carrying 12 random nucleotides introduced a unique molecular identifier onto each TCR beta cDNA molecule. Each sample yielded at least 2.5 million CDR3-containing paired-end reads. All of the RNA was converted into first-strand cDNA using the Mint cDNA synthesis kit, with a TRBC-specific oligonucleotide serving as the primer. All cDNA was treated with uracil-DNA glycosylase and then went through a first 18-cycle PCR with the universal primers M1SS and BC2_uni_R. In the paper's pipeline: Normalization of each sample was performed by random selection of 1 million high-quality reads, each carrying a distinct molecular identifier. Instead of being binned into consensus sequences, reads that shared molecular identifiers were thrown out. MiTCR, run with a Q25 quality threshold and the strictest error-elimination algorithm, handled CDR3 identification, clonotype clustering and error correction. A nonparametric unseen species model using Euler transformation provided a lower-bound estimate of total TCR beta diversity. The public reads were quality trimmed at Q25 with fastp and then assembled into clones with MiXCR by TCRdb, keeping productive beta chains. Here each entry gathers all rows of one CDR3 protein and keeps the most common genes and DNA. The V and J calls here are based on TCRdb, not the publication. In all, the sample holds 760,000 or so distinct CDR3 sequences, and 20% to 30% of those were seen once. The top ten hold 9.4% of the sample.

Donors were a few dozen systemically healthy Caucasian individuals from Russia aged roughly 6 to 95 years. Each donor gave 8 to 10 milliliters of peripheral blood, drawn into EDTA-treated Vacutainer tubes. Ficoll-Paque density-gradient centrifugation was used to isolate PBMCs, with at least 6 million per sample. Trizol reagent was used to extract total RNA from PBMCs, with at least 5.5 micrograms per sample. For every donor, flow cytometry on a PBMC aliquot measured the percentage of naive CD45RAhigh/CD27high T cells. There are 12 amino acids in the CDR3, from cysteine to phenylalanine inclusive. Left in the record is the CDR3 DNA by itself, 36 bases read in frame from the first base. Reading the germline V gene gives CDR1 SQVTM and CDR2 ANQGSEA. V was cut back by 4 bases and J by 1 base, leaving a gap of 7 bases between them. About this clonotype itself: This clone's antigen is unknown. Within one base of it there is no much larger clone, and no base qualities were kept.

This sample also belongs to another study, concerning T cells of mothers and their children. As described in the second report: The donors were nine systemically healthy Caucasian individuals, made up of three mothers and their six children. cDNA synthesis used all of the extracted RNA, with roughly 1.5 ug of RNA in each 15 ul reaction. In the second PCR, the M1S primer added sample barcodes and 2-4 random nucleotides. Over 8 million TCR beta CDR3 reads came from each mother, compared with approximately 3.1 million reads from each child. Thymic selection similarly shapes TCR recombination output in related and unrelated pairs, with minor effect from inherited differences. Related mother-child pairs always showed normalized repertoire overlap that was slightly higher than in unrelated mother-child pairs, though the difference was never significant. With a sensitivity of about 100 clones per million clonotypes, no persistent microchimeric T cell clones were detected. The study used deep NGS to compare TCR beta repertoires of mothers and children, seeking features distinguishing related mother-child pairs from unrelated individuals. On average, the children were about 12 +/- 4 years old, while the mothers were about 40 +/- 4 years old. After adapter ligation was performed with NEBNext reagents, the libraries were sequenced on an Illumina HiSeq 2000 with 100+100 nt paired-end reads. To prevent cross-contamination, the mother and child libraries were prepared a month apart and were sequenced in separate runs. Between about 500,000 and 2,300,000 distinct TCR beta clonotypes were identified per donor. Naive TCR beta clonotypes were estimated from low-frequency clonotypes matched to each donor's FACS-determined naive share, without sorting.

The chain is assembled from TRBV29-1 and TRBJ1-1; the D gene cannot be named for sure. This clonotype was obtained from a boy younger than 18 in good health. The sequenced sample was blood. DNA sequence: TGCAGCGTTGGTGGATCGAACACTGAAGCTTTCTTT. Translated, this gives CSVGGSNTEAFF.